Listed below are T cell receptor beta chains from one sample, sequenced in a study of T cells in Graves' hyperthyroidism and ophthalmopathy. TCRdb ran MiXCR on the multiplex PCR reads and lists one entry per CDR3 protein. The data show about 250,000 distinct CDR3 sequences, approximately 24% seen once. The sample consisted of blood. These receptors came from a woman aged 40 to 49 with Graves' ophthalmopathy. The CDR3 runs from the conserved cysteine through the conserved F or W. Fields, in order: clone size, J gene, D gene, V gene, CDR3 protein, CDR3 DNA. D genes are given only for firm matches. Size tells how often a clone was seen (once, few, many) or the class of an expanded clone, and some rows leave it out.

abundance: .
j_gene: TRBJ2-2
d_gene: .
v_gene: TRBV27
CDR3aa: CASSLQGGKELFF
CDR3nt: TGTGCCAGCAGCCTACAGGGAGGCAAGGAGCTGTTTTTT

abundance: many
j_gene: TRBJ2-1
d_gene: .
v_gene: TRBV28
CDR3aa: CASSGPRRDEQFF
CDR3nt: TGTGCCAGCAGTGGGCCACGGCGGGATGAGCAGTTCTTC

abundance: many
j_gene: TRBJ1-1
d_gene: .
v_gene: TRBV6-1
CDR3aa: CASSEMANTEAFF
CDR3nt: TGTGCCAGCAGTGAAATGGCGAACACTGAAGCTTTCTTT

abundance: many
j_gene: TRBJ2-7
d_gene: .
v_gene: TRBV19
CDR3aa: CASSIDGLYEQYF
CDR3nt: TGTGCCAGTAGTATAGATGGTCTGTACGAGCAGTACTTC

abundance: .
j_gene: TRBJ2-7
d_gene: TRBD1
v_gene: TRBV5-1
CDR3aa: CASSMETGGKYEQYF
CDR3nt: TGCGCCAGCAGTATGGAGACAGGGGGCAAATACGAGCAGTACTTC

abundance: .
j_gene: TRBJ2-7
d_gene: TRBD1
v_gene: TRBV7-2
CDR3aa: CASGKETGGGYEQYF
CDR3nt: TGTGCCAGCGGAAAAGAGACAGGGGGCGGCTACGAGCAGTACTTC

abundance: many
j_gene: TRBJ2-7
d_gene: TRBD1
v_gene: TRBV12-3/TRBV12-4
CDR3aa: CASSPRPGQSYEQYF
CDR3nt: TGTGCCAGCAGCCCACGCCCGGGACAGAGCTACGAGCAGTACTTC

abundance: many
j_gene: TRBJ2-2
d_gene: .
v_gene: TRBV9
CDR3aa: CASSVVPGGDGELFF
CDR3nt: TGTGCCAGCAGCGTAGTTCCCGGGGGCGACGGGGAGCTGTTTTTT

abundance: .
j_gene: TRBJ2-5
d_gene: .
v_gene: TRBV15
CDR3aa: CATSRDRVETQYF
CDR3nt: TGTGCCACCAGCAGAGACCGGGTGGAGACCCAGTACTTC

abundance: many
j_gene: TRBJ2-5
d_gene: .
v_gene: TRBV29-1
CDR3aa: CSVGQRLQETQYF
CDR3nt: TGCAGCGTAGGACAGCGTCTCCAAGAGACCCAGTACTTC

abundance: many
j_gene: TRBJ1-2
d_gene: TRBD1
v_gene: TRBV6-1
CDR3aa: CASSARAGGFGYTF
CDR3nt: TGTGCCAGCAGTGCACGGGCAGGGGGCTTTGGCTACACCTTC

abundance: many
j_gene: TRBJ2-5
d_gene: TRBD2
v_gene: TRBV4-2
CDR3aa: CASSRRLAGEETQYF
CDR3nt: TGTGCCAGCAGCCGCAGACTAGCGGGAGAAGAGACCCAGTACTTC

abundance: .
j_gene: TRBJ1-4
d_gene: .
v_gene: TRBV6-1
CDR3aa: CASSEVGGSREKLFF
CDR3nt: TGTGCCAGCAGTGAAGTCGGGGGGAGCAGAGAAAAACTGTTTTTT

abundance: many
j_gene: TRBJ2-5
d_gene: TRBD1
v_gene: TRBV25-1
CDR3aa: CASSERTGLETQYF
CDR3nt: TGTGCCAGCAGTGAACGGACAGGGCTAGAGACCCAGTACTTC

abundance: many
j_gene: TRBJ2-7
d_gene: .
v_gene: TRBV12-3/TRBV12-4
CDR3aa: CASRSQGSYEQYF
CDR3nt: TGTGCCAGCAGGTCACAGGGTTCCTACGAGCAGTACTTC

abundance: few
j_gene: TRBJ2-2
d_gene: .
v_gene: TRBV11-2
CDR3aa: CASSLTQGSYTGELFF
CDR3nt: TGTGCCAGCAGCTTAACCCAGGGTAGTTACACCGGGGAGCTGTTTTTT

abundance: many
j_gene: TRBJ2-2
d_gene: TRBD2
v_gene: TRBV5-1
CDR3aa: CASSSGGANTGELFF
CDR3nt: TGCGCCAGCAGCTCGGGGGGGGCGAACACCGGGGAGCTGTTTTTT

abundance: many
j_gene: TRBJ1-1
d_gene: .
v_gene: TRBV6-5
CDR3aa: CATGADEAFF
CDR3nt: TGTGCGACCGGCGCAGATGAAGCTTTCTTT

abundance: many
j_gene: TRBJ2-2
d_gene: .
v_gene: TRBV11-1
CDR3aa: CASSLVRSLAEDGEPFF
CDR3nt: TGTGCCAGCAGCTTAGTTCGGTCACTGGCGGAGGACGGGGAGCCGTTTTTT

abundance: few
j_gene: TRBJ1-5
d_gene: .
v_gene: TRBV12-5
CDR3aa: CASGRDGGVWPQHF
CDR3nt: TGTGCTAGTGGACGGGACGGCGGCGTCTGGCCCCAGCATTTT

abundance: many
j_gene: TRBJ2-7
d_gene: .
v_gene: TRBV5-1
CDR3aa: CASSLDREIYEQYF
CDR3nt: TGCGCCAGCAGCTTGGACCGGGAGATCTACGAGCAGTACTTC

abundance: many
j_gene: TRBJ2-5
d_gene: .
v_gene: TRBV6-2/TRBV6-3
CDR3aa: CASSNPGTAETQYF
CDR3nt: TGTGCCAGCAGTAATCCCGGGACCGCCGAGACCCAGTACTTC

abundance: few
j_gene: TRBJ1-5
d_gene: TRBD1
v_gene: TRBV7-2
CDR3aa: CASSLAGQGALGQPQHF
CDR3nt: TGTGCCAGCAGCTTAGCGGGACAGGGGGCCCTAGGGCAGCCCCAGCATTTT

abundance: .
j_gene: TRBJ1-5
d_gene: TRBD1
v_gene: TRBV12-3/TRBV12-4
CDR3aa: CASSPTTGYGQPQHF
CDR3nt: TGTGCCAGCAGTCCAACGACAGGGTACGGTCAGCCCCAGCATTTT

abundance: many
j_gene: TRBJ1-2
d_gene: .
v_gene: TRBV6-1
CDR3aa: CASSETEIYGYTF
CDR3nt: TGTGCCAGCAGTGAAACCGAGATCTATGGCTACACCTTC

abundance: once
j_gene: TRBJ1-3
d_gene: .
v_gene: TRBV28
CDR3aa: CASSFPGSRNTIYF
CDR3nt: TGTGCCAGCAGTTTTCCGGGATCAAGAAACACCATATATTTT

abundance: many
j_gene: TRBJ1-1
d_gene: .
v_gene: TRBV11-2
CDR3aa: CASSFRGLNMNTEAFF
CDR3nt: TGTGCCAGCAGCTTCCGGGGTTTGAACATGAACACTGAAGCTTTCTTT

abundance: many
j_gene: TRBJ2-7
d_gene: .
v_gene: TRBV14
CDR3aa: CASSGRTQFSYEQYF
CDR3nt: TGTGCCAGCAGCGGACGGACTCAGTTCTCCTACGAGCAGTACTTC

abundance: many
j_gene: TRBJ2-7
d_gene: TRBD2
v_gene: TRBV20-1
CDR3aa: CSATGLAGFEQYF
CDR3nt: TGCAGTGCCACGGGACTAGCGGGATTCGAGCAGTACTTC

abundance: .
j_gene: TRBJ1-1
d_gene: .
v_gene: TRBV28
CDR3aa: CASRVGTEAFF
CDR3nt: TGTGCCAGCAGAGTGGGAACTGAAGCTTTCTTT

abundance: .
j_gene: TRBJ1-5
d_gene: .
v_gene: TRBV12-3/TRBV12-4
CDR3aa: CASSFWGKQPQHF
CDR3nt: TGTGCCAGCAGTTTCTGGGGTAAGCAGCCCCAGCATTTT

abundance: many
j_gene: TRBJ1-1
d_gene: .
v_gene: TRBV19
CDR3aa: CASSIRQVTLNTEAFF
CDR3nt: TGTGCCAGTAGTATTCGACAGGTTACCCTGAACACTGAAGCTTTCTTT

abundance: many
j_gene: TRBJ1-2
d_gene: .
v_gene: TRBV2
CDR3aa: CASSSGGEYTF
CDR3nt: TGTGCCAGCTCTAGCGGGGGTGAATACACCTTC

abundance: many
j_gene: TRBJ2-7
d_gene: .
v_gene: TRBV6-5
CDR3aa: CASSYRPVGPHEQYF
CDR3nt: TGTGCCAGCAGTTACCGGCCCGTCGGGCCTCACGAGCAGTACTTC

abundance: many
j_gene: TRBJ2-7
d_gene: .
v_gene: TRBV2
CDR3aa: CASSDEDYEQYF
CDR3nt: TGTGCCAGCAGTGACGAGGACTACGAGCAGTACTTC

abundance: many
j_gene: TRBJ2-7
d_gene: .
v_gene: TRBV3-1
CDR3aa: CASSQPNNPSSYEQYF
CDR3nt: TGTGCCAGCAGCCAACCCAACAACCCGAGCTCCTACGAGCAGTACTTC

abundance: many
j_gene: TRBJ2-5
d_gene: TRBD1
v_gene: TRBV18
CDR3aa: CASSPRDSKETQYF
CDR3nt: TGTGCCAGCTCACCCCGGGACAGTAAAGAGACCCAGTACTTC

abundance: many
j_gene: TRBJ2-7
d_gene: TRBD2
v_gene: TRBV5-1
CDR3aa: CASSLDGGVYEQYF
CDR3nt: TGCGCCAGCAGCTTGGACGGGGGGGTCTACGAGCAGTACTTC

abundance: many
j_gene: TRBJ1-2
d_gene: TRBD1
v_gene: TRBV9
CDR3aa: CASSVGGGQGEYGYTF
CDR3nt: TGTGCCAGCAGCGTAGGAGGCGGACAGGGGGAATATGGCTACACCTTC

abundance: .
j_gene: TRBJ2-5
d_gene: .
v_gene: TRBV6-2/TRBV6-3
CDR3aa: CASSWRGETQYF
CDR3nt: TGTGCCAGCAGTTGGAGGGGAGAGACCCAGTACTTC

abundance: many
j_gene: TRBJ1-5
d_gene: .
v_gene: TRBV4-1
CDR3aa: CASSQEGSGNQPQHF
CDR3nt: TGCGCCAGCAGCCAAGAAGGGTCGGGCAATCAGCCCCAGCATTTT

abundance: many
j_gene: TRBJ1-1
d_gene: .
v_gene: TRBV11-2
CDR3aa: CASSLASTGRTTEAFF
CDR3nt: TGTGCCAGCAGCTTAGCATCTACGGGACGGACGACTGAAGCTTTCTTT

abundance: .
j_gene: TRBJ2-2
d_gene: .
v_gene: TRBV3-1
CDR3aa: CASSQTRAGELFF
CDR3nt: TGTGCCAGCAGCCAGACGCGGGCCGGGGAGCTGTTTTTT

abundance: many
j_gene: TRBJ1-5
d_gene: TRBD1
v_gene: TRBV28
CDR3aa: CASSLQGAMGQPQHF
CDR3nt: TGTGCCAGCAGTCTACAGGGGGCTATGGGTCAGCCCCAGCATTTT

abundance: many
j_gene: TRBJ2-7
d_gene: .
v_gene: TRBV7-7
CDR3aa: CASSLTEGSHEQYF
CDR3nt: TGTGCTAGCAGCCTAACAGAGGGTTCCCACGAGCAGTACTTC

abundance: many
j_gene: TRBJ2-7
d_gene: .
v_gene: TRBV6-5
CDR3aa: CASSYRQGIRDEQYF
CDR3nt: TGTGCCAGCAGTTACCGGCAGGGTATTAGGGACGAGCAGTACTTC

abundance: many
j_gene: TRBJ1-1
d_gene: TRBD1
v_gene: TRBV6-5
CDR3aa: CASSLTGPFTEAFF
CDR3nt: TGTGCCAGCAGTTTGACAGGGCCTTTCACTGAAGCTTTCTTT

abundance: many
j_gene: TRBJ1-5
d_gene: .
v_gene: TRBV11-2
CDR3aa: CASSLVGTENQPQHF
CDR3nt: TGTGCCAGCAGCTTAGTCGGGACGGAGAATCAGCCCCAGCATTTT